The entry below gives a single T cell receptor beta chain sequence along with its context. The sample belongs to a study of blood T cell repertoires in COVID-19. Ages ranged from about 18 to 89 years, with residence in 20 to 30 US areas. The CDR3 has 13 amino acids. V lost 8 bases and J 0 bases, leaving 10 bases between the germline ends. CDR1 and CDR2 (germline): ENHRY, SYGVKD. Clones were sequenced by immunoSEQ multiplex PCR, and TCRdb holds only the in-frame ones, with some missing. The sample has over 150,000 clones, around 80% seen once. The sequence was obtained from a man aged 50-59 years who had recovered from COVID-19. This chain joins TRBV10-3 and TRBJ1-1, with D perhaps TRBD1 (6 bases). The sample consisted of PBMCs or T cells enriched from blood (not recorded which). The CDR3 sequence: CAISSGVNTEAFF. The CDR3 coding sequence is TGTGCCATCTCCTCAGGGGTGAACACTGAAGCTTTCTTT.